This TCR beta chain was captured by sequencing in a study of blood T cell repertoires in COVID-19. Generated by immunoSEQ multiplex PCR, the TCRdb table keeps only in-frame clones and is missing some. The sample holds about 330,000 clones, over 80% seen once. A note on this clone: Additional DNA sequences in this sample encode the identical CDR3.

This receptor was taken from a man younger than 40 who had recovered from COVID-19. Sequencing used PBMCs or T cells enriched from blood (not recorded which).

CDR3 sequence: CASSLTGGEETQYF. The CDR3 DNA follows: TGTGCCAGCAGCTTAACAGGGGGTGAGGAGACCCAGTACTTC. V is TRBV7-3 and J is TRBJ2-5; possible D gene TRBD1, 6 bases. CDR3 length: 14 amino acids. Germline V gene lookup returns CDR1 SGHTA and CDR2 FQGTGA. The germline V and J ends were trimmed by 0 bases and 5 bases, with 10 bases remaining between them.